This TCR beta chain was retrieved from a study of cytomegalovirus exposure and HLA in healthy donors. CDR1 and CDR2 from the germline V gene are SGHKS and YYEKEE (reference sequence). This CDR3 has 14 amino acids. The V gene lost 4 bases and the J gene lost 4 bases, with 14 bases spanning the gap. The data were produced by immunoSEQ multiplex PCR, yet TCRdb's version contains in-frame clones alone and is incomplete. The sample gives about 74,000 clones, 94% of which show up once; 1.5% to 2% is in the top ten. Input material: PBMCs. The V and J genes are TRBV5-5 and TRBJ1-2, with D perhaps matching TRBD1 (6 bases). The receptor was isolated from a woman between 18 and 29 years old in good health and CMV-seropositive. The CDR3 is CASSTTTGIYGYTF. Here the CDR3 DNA reads TGTGCCAGCAGCACCACGACAGGAATCTATGGCTACACCTTC.